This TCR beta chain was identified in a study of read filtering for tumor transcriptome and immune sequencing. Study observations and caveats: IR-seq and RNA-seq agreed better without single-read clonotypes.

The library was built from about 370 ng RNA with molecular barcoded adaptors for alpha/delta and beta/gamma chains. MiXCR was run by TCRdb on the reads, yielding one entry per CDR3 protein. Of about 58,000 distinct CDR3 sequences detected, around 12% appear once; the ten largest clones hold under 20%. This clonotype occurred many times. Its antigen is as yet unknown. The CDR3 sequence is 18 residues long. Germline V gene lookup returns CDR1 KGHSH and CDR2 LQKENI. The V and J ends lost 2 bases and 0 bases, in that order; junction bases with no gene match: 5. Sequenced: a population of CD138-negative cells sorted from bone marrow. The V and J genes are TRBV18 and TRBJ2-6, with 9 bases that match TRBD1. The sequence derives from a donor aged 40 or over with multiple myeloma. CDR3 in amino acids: CASSPTGTGSSGANVLTF. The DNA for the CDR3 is TGTGCCAGCTCACCAACCGGGACAGGGAGCTCTGGGGCCAACGTCCTGACTTTC.